This T cell receptor beta chain emerged from a study of blood T cell repertoires in COVID-19. Trimming removed 4 bases at V and 0 bases at J, with 14 bases between. The CDR3 is made up of 17 amino acids. The germline CDR1 and CDR2 sequences are SGHKS and YYEKEE (reference sequence). Measured with immunoSEQ multiplex PCR; TCRdb has only the in-frame clones, and not every one. The sample records 250,000 to 400,000 clones, around 90% being singletons. Seattle cases were enrolled at active infection and followed longitudinally. V usage is TRBV5-5 and J usage is TRBJ1-6, with D hard to call. The sample taken for sequencing was peripheral blood. This TCR was recovered from a woman aged 30 to 39 with COVID-19, enrolled during active disease. The CDR3 bases are TGTGCCAGCAGCATGGGTGTTTCGGGCTCCTATAATTCACCCCTCCACTTT. Its translation is CASSMGVSGSYNSPLHF.